A selection of T cell receptor beta chains follows, all from one sample in a study of human thymus T cells. The repertoire was sequenced with immunoSEQ multiplex PCR; TCRdb's copy has only in-frame clones and lacks some. This sample yields tens of thousands of clones, of which roughly 94% are seen a single time; about 0.032% belongs to the top ten. Sequenced input: thymus tissue. These receptor sequences come from a girl under two years old with a congenital heart defect but otherwise immunologically healthy. Each CDR3 is given with its conserved first and last residue. The order of the fields is clone size, J gene, D gene, V gene, CDR3 protein, CDR3 DNA. A D gene is named only where the DNA matches it firmly. Only part of the rows carry a size: once, few, many, or a class if the clone is expanded.

abundance: NA
j_gene: TRBJ1-5
d_gene: NA
v_gene: TRBV6-5
CDR3aa: CASSSWRNQPQHF
CDR3nt: TGTGCCAGCAGTTCTTGGCGGAATCAGCCCCAGCATTTT

abundance: once
j_gene: TRBJ2-1
d_gene: NA
v_gene: TRBV27
CDR3aa: CASSLVWGDEQFF
CDR3nt: TGTGCCAGCAGTTTAGTTTGGGGCGATGAGCAGTTCTTC

abundance: NA
j_gene: TRBJ2-2
d_gene: NA
v_gene: TRBV6-1
CDR3aa: CASRNRQTGELFF
CDR3nt: TGTGCCAGCAGAAACCGACAGACCGGGGAGCTGTTTTTT

abundance: once
j_gene: TRBJ1-5
d_gene: TRBD1
v_gene: TRBV18
CDR3aa: CASSLGTGVLIGHF
CDR3nt: TGTGCCAGCTCACTTGGGACAGGGGTCCTAATAGGGCATTTT

abundance: NA
j_gene: TRBJ2-1
d_gene: NA
v_gene: TRBV27
CDR3aa: CASQSGNEQFF
CDR3nt: TGTGCCAGCCAATCTGGCAATGAGCAGTTCTTC

abundance: NA
j_gene: TRBJ2-1
d_gene: TRBD2
v_gene: TRBV2
CDR3aa: CASSFSSGSDREQFF
CDR3nt: TGTGCCAGCAGTTTCTCTAGCGGGAGTGACCGCGAGCAGTTCTTC

abundance: NA
j_gene: TRBJ2-1
d_gene: NA
v_gene: TRBV7-9
CDR3aa: CASSGSVYEQFF
CDR3nt: TGTGCCAGTTCAGGGTCGGTCTATGAGCAGTTCTTC

abundance: once
j_gene: TRBJ2-2
d_gene: TRBD1
v_gene: TRBV4-3
CDR3aa: CASSLTGGLHTGELFF
CDR3nt: TGCGCCAGCAGCCTGACAGGGGGGCTGCACACCGGGGAGCTGTTTTTT

abundance: NA
j_gene: TRBJ2-2
d_gene: TRBD2
v_gene: TRBV7-8
CDR3aa: CASSLIGPGTSGRTNTGELFF
CDR3nt: TGTGCCAGCAGCTTAATAGGGCCCGGGACTAGCGGGAGGACGAACACCGGGGAGCTGTTTTTT

abundance: NA
j_gene: TRBJ2-7
d_gene: NA
v_gene: TRBV7-2
CDR3aa: CASSSPGQVEQYF
CDR3nt: TGTGCCAGCAGCTCCCCAGGGCAGGTCGAGCAGTACTTC

abundance: NA
j_gene: TRBJ2-5
d_gene: NA
v_gene: TRBV12-5
CDR3aa: CASGLVPRADTQETQYF
CDR3nt: TGTGCTAGTGGTTTGGTACCGAGGGCAGATACCCAAGAGACCCAGTACTTC

abundance: NA
j_gene: TRBJ2-3
d_gene: TRBD2
v_gene: TRBV4-3
CDR3aa: CASSQSPWTSGRVPSTDTQYF
CDR3nt: TGCGCCAGCAGCCAAAGCCCCTGGACTAGCGGGAGGGTTCCTAGCACAGATACGCAGTATTTT

abundance: NA
j_gene: TRBJ1-4
d_gene: TRBD1
v_gene: TRBV6-1
CDR3aa: CASSERRGDRGSTNEKLFF
CDR3nt: TGTGCCAGCAGTGAAAGAAGGGGGGACAGGGGTAGTACTAATGAAAAACTGTTTTTT

abundance: NA
j_gene: TRBJ2-7
d_gene: NA
v_gene: TRBV6-1
CDR3aa: CASRGGGSYEQYF
CDR3nt: TGTGCCAGCAGAGGGGGAGGGTCCTACGAGCAGTACTTC

abundance: NA
j_gene: TRBJ1-2
d_gene: TRBD1
v_gene: TRBV19
CDR3aa: CASKSAQGAGGYTF
CDR3nt: TGTGCCTCCAAATCCGCTCAGGGGGCGGGAGGCTACACCTTC

abundance: few
j_gene: TRBJ2-7
d_gene: NA
v_gene: TRBV5-1
CDR3aa: CASRDLRDEQYF
CDR3nt: TGCGCCAGCAGGGATCTGCGGGACGAGCAGTACTTC

abundance: NA
j_gene: TRBJ1-1
d_gene: NA
v_gene: TRBV7-8
CDR3aa: CASSLEPTRPDRAFF
CDR3nt: TGTGCCAGCAGCTTAGAACCTACCCGACCAGATCGGGCTTTCTTT

abundance: NA
j_gene: TRBJ2-1
d_gene: NA
v_gene: TRBV2
CDR3aa: CASMARGEFF
CDR3nt: TGTGCCAGCATGGCTAGGGGGGAATTCTTC

abundance: NA
j_gene: TRBJ2-1
d_gene: NA
v_gene: TRBV10-3
CDR3aa: CAISDGGNSYNEQFF
CDR3nt: TGTGCCATCAGTGACGGCGGGAACTCCTACAATGAGCAGTTCTTC

abundance: NA
j_gene: TRBJ1-1
d_gene: NA
v_gene: TRBV11-2
CDR3aa: CASSPTGRPMNTEAFF
CDR3nt: TGTGCCAGCAGCCCTACGGGACGGCCCATGAACACTGAAGCTTTCTTT

abundance: NA
j_gene: TRBJ2-7
d_gene: TRBD1
v_gene: TRBV20-1
CDR3aa: CSARDRGEQYF
CDR3nt: TGCAGTGCTAGGGACAGGGGTGAGCAGTACTTC

abundance: NA
j_gene: TRBJ2-5
d_gene: TRBD2
v_gene: TRBV29-1
CDR3aa: CSAREGPRTSGSSGQETQYF
CDR3nt: TGCAGCGCCCGAGAGGGTCCCAGGACTAGCGGGAGTAGTGGGCAAGAGACCCAGTACTTC

abundance: NA
j_gene: TRBJ2-4
d_gene: TRBD2
v_gene: TRBV7-9
CDR3aa: CATVALAGINIQYF
CDR3nt: TGTGCCACGGTTGCGCTAGCGGGAATAAACATTCAGTACTTC

abundance: once
j_gene: TRBJ2-7
d_gene: TRBD1
v_gene: TRBV14
CDR3aa: CASSQVNRGYEQYF
CDR3nt: TGTGCCAGCAGCCAAGTTAACAGGGGCTACGAGCAGTACTTC

abundance: NA
j_gene: TRBJ1-2
d_gene: TRBD1
v_gene: TRBV7-8
CDR3aa: CASSLELWDRGNLYGYTF
CDR3nt: TGTGCCAGCAGCTTAGAATTATGGGACAGGGGAAACCTCTATGGCTACACCTTC

abundance: NA
j_gene: TRBJ1-2
d_gene: NA
v_gene: TRBV19
CDR3aa: CASSIDLRGYGYTF
CDR3nt: TGTGCCAGTAGTATAGATCTGCGGGGATATGGCTACACCTTC

abundance: NA
j_gene: TRBJ1-5
d_gene: NA
v_gene: TRBV28
CDR3aa: CASTGTGNQPQHF
CDR3nt: TGTGCCAGTACCGGGACGGGCAATCAGCCCCAGCATTTT

abundance: NA
j_gene: TRBJ2-7
d_gene: NA
v_gene: TRBV7-9
CDR3aa: CASSLYRGFKGYEQYF
CDR3nt: TGTGCCAGCAGCTTATATAGGGGATTCAAGGGCTACGAGCAGTACTTC

abundance: once
j_gene: TRBJ2-1
d_gene: TRBD2
v_gene: TRBV28
CDR3aa: CASSTLAGGPGNEQFF
CDR3nt: TGTGCCAGCAGTACGCTAGCGGGAGGGCCTGGCAATGAGCAGTTCTTC

abundance: NA
j_gene: TRBJ2-7
d_gene: TRBD2
v_gene: TRBV4-1
CDR3aa: CASSPLLLAGGPRPPTYEQYF
CDR3nt: TGCGCCAGCAGCCCCCTCCTACTAGCGGGAGGGCCCCGTCCGCCCACCTACGAGCAGTACTTC

abundance: NA
j_gene: TRBJ2-7
d_gene: NA
v_gene: TRBV29-1
CDR3aa: CSVVTVDSYEQYF
CDR3nt: TGCAGCGTTGTTACCGTGGACTCCTACGAGCAGTACTTC

abundance: NA
j_gene: TRBJ1-1
d_gene: NA
v_gene: TRBV30
CDR3aa: CAWSVGGAEAFF
CDR3nt: TGTGCCTGGAGTGTTGGGGGGGCTGAAGCTTTCTTT

abundance: NA
j_gene: TRBJ2-7
d_gene: NA
v_gene: TRBV10-1
CDR3aa: CASIHRSRTSSYEQYF
CDR3nt: TGCGCCAGCATCCACCGGAGCAGGACCAGCTCCTACGAGCAGTACTTC

abundance: NA
j_gene: TRBJ1-1
d_gene: NA
v_gene: TRBV11-2
CDR3aa: CASTCVGCGEAFF
CDR3nt: TGTGCCAGCACGTGTGTTGGATGTGGCGAAGCTTTCTTT

abundance: NA
j_gene: TRBJ2-2
d_gene: TRBD1
v_gene: TRBV5-5
CDR3aa: CASSFTGGERRGGELFF
CDR3nt: TGTGCCAGCAGCTTCACAGGGGGCGAGAGACGAGGCGGGGAGCTGTTTTTT